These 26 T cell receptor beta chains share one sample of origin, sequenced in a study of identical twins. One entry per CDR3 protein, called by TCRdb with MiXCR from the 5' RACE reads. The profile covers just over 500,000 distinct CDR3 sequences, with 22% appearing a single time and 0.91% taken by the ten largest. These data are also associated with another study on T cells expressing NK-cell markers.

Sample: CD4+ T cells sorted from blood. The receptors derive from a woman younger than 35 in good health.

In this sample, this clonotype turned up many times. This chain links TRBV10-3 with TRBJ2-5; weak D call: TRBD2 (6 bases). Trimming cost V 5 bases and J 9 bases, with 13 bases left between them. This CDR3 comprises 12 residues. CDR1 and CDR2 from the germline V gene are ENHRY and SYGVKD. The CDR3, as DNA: TGTGCCATCAGTACTGACGGGGGACCCCAGTACTTC. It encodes CAISTDGGPQYF.

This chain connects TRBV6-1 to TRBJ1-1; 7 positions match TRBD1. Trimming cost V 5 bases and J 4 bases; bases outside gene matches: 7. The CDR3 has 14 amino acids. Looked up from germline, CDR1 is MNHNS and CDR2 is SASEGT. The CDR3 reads CASSRQGVGTEAFF. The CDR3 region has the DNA TGTGCCAGCAGTCGACAGGGAGTGGGCACTGAAGCTTTCTTT.

For the CDR3, the DNA is TGCAGTGCGGAAAAAAGGGGGGGGTACGAGCAGTACTTC. It encodes CSAEKRGGYEQYF. The chain recombines TRBV20-1 with TRBJ2-7; D is perhaps TRBD2 (7 bases). V shed 6 bases and J shed 4 bases, with 16 bases lying between them. CDR1 DFQATT and CDR2 SNEGSKA come from the germline V gene (reference sequence). The CDR3 extends over 13 amino acids.

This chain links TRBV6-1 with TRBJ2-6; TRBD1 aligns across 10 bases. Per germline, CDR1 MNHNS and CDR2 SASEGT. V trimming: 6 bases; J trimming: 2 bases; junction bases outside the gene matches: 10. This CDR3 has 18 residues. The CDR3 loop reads CASRSSGTGVTGANVLTF. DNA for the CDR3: TGTGCCAGCAGGTCATCCGGGACAGGGGTTACTGGGGCCAACGTCCTGACTTTC.

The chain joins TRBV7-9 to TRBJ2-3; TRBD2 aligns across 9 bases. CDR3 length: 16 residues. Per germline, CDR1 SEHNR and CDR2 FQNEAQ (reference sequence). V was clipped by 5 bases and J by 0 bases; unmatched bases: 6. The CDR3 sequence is CASSMGLAVSTDTQYF. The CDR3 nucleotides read TGTGCCAGCAGCATGGGACTAGCTGTTAGCACAGATACGCAGTATTTT.

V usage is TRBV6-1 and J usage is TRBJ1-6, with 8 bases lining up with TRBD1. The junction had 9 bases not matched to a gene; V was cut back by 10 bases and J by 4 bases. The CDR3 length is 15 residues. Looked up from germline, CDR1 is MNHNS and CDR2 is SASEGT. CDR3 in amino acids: CATSPRTGYNSPLHF. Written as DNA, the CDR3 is TGTGCCACCTCCCCGAGGACAGGGTATAATTCACCCCTCCACTTT.

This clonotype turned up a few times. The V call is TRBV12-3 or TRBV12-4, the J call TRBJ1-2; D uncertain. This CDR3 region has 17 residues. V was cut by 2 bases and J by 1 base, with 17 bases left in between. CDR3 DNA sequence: TGTGCCAGCAGTTTAATCGAGCAGGTGTTTTTTAACTATGGCTACACCTTC. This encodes CASSLIEQVFFNYGYTF.

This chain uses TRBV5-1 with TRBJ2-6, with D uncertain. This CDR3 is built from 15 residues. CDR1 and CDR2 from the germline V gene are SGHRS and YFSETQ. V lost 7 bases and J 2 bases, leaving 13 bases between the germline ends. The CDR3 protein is CASGSGSPGANVLTF. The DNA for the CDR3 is TGCGCCAGCGGCTCAGGTTCCCCTGGGGCCAACGTCCTGACTTTC.

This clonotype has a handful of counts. The CDR3 region has the DNA TGCAGTGCTGAAAGGGGGGTAGCGGGAGTGGAAAATGAGCAGTTCTTC. Residues: CSAERGVAGVENEQFF. The rearrangement links TRBV20-1 to TRBJ2-1; TRBD2 aligns across 9 bases. The germline CDR1 and CDR2 sequences are DFQATT and SNEGSKA (reference sequence). The CDR3 runs 16 residues. With 5 bases clipped from V and 7 bases from J, the junction kept 15 bases outside the gene matches.

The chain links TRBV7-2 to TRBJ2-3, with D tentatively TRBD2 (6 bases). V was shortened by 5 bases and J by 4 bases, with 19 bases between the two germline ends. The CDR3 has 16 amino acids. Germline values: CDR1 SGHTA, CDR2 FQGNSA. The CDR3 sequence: CASSPPGTRQADTQYF. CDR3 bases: TGTGCCAGCAGCCCCCCCGGGACTCGGCAAGCAGATACGCAGTATTTT.

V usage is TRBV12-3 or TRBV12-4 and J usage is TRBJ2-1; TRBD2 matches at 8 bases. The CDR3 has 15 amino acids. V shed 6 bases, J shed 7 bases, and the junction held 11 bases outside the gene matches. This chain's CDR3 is CASSLSGGPGNEQFF. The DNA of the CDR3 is TGTGCCAGCAGCCTATCGGGGGGGCCGGGGAATGAGCAGTTCTTC.

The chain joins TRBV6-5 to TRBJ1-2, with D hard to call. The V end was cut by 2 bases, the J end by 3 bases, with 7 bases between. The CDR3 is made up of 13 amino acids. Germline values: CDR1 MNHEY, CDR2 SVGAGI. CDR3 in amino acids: CASSYRLDYGYTF. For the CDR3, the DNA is TGTGCCAGCAGTTACCGACTGGACTATGGCTACACCTTC.

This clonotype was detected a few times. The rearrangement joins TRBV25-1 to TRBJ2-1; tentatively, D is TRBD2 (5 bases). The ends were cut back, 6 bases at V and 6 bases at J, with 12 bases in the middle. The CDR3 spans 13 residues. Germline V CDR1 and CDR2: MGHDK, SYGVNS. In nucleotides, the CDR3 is TGTGCCAGCAGGAGACTAACGGGCAATGAGCAGTTCTTC. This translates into CASRRLTGNEQFF.

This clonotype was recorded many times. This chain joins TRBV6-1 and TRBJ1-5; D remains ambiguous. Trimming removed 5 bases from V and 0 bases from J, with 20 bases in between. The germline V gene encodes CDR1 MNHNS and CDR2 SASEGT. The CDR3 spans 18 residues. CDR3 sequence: CASSRRMAGTDSNQPQHF. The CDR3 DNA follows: TGTGCCAGCAGTAGACGAATGGCGGGCACTGATAGCAATCAGCCCCAGCATTTT.

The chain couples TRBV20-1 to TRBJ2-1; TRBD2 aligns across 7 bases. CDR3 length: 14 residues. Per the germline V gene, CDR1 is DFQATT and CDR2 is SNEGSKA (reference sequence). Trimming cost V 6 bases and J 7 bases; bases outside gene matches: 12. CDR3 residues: CSAKGLPSWNEQFF. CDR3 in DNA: TGCAGTGCCAAGGGACTACCCTCGTGGAATGAGCAGTTCTTC.

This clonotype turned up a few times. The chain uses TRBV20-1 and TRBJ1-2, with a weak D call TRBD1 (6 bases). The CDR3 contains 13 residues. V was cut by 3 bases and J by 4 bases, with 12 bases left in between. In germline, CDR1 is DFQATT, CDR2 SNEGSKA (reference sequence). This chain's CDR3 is CSASDRPSYGYTF. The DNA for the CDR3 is TGCAGTGCTAGTGACAGGCCGAGCTATGGCTACACCTTC.

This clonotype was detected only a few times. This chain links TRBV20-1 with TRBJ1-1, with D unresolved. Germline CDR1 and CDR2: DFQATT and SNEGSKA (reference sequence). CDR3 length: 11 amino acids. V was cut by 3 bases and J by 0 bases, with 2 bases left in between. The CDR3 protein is CSARMNTEAFF. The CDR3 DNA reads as TGCAGTGCTAGGATGAACACTGAAGCTTTCTTT.

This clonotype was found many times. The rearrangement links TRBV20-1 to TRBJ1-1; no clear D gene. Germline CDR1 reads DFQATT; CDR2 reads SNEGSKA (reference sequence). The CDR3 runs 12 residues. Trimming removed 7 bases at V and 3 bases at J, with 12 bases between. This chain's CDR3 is CSVSRPDTEAFF. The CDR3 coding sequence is TGCAGTGTAAGCCGTCCGGACACTGAAGCTTTCTTT.

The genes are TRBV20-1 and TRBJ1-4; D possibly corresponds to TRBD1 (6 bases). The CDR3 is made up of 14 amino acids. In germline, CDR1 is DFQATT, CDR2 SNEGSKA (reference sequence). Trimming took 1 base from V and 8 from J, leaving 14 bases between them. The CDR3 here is CSARVLAQGEKLFF. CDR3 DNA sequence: TGCAGTGCTAGAGTGCTTGCCCAGGGGGAAAAACTGTTTTTT.

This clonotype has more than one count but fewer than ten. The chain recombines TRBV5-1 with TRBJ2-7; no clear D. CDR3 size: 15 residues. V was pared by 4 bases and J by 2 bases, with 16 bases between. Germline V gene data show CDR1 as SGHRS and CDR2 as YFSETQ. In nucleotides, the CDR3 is TGCGCCAGCAGCGGCCGGAGTGAGCCGACCTACGAGCAGTACTTC. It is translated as CASSGRSEPTYEQYF.

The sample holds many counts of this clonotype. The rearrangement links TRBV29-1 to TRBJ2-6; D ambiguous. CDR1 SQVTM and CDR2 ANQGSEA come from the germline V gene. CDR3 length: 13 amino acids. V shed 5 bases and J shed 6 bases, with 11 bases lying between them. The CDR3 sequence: CSVFGFSANVLTF. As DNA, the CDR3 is TGCAGCGTTTTCGGGTTTTCGGCCAACGTCCTGACTTTC.

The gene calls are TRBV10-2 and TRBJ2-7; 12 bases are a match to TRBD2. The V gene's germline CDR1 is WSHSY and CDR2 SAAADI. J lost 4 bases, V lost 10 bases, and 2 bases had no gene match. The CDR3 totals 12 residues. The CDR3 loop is CATGTSGYEQYF. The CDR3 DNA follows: TGCGCCACCGGGACTAGCGGGTACGAGCAGTACTTC.

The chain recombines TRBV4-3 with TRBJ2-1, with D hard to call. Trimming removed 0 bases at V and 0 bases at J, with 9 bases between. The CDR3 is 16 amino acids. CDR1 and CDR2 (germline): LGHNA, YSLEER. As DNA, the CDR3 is TGCGCCAGCAGCCAAGAACTACTCTACTCCTACAATGAGCAGTTCTTC. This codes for CASSQELLYSYNEQFF.

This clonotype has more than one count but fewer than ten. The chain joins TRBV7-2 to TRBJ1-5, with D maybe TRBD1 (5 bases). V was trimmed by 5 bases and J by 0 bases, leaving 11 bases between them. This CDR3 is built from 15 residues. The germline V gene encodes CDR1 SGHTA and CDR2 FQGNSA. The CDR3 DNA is TGTGCCAGCAGCCCGCAGGGTCATAGCAATCAGCCCCAGCATTTT. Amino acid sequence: CASSPQGHSNQPQHF.

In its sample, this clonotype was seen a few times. CDR3 region: CATYPGTGAPDTQYF. The CDR3 coding sequence is TGTGCCACCTACCCCGGGACAGGGGCCCCAGATACGCAGTATTTT. The gene calls are TRBV24-1 and TRBJ2-3; 10 bases line up with TRBD1. Germline V gives CDR1 KGHDR, CDR2 SFDVKD. The CDR3 length is 15 residues. J was trimmed by 4 bases and V by 9 bases; bases with no gene match: 9.

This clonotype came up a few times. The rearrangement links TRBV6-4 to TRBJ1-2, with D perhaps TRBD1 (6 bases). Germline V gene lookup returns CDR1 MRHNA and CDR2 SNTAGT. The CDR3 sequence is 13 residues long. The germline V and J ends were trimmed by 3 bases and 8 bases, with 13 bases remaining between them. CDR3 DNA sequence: TGTGCCAGCAGTGAATCCAGGGGAGGCGGCTACACCTTC. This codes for CASSESRGGGYTF.